A selection of T cell receptor beta chains follows, all from one sample in a study of blood T cell repertoires in COVID-19. The table came from immunoSEQ multiplex PCR; TCRdb's copy has only in-frame clones and leaves some out. This table has some 260,000 clones, 82% appearing once. Material for sequencing was peripheral blood. All receptors derive from a woman of 80 years or more with active or convalescent COVID-19. CDR3s include the opening cysteine and the closing phenylalanine or tryptophan. D genes are given only for firm matches. Not all rows give a size; the values are once, few, many and, for expanded clones, a class.

abundance | d_gene | j_gene | v_gene | CDR3aa | CDR3nt
. | TRBD1 | TRBJ2-7 | TRBV4-1 | CASSHLTGESYEQYF | TGCGCCAGCAGCCATCTAACAGGGGAATCCTACGAGCAGTACTTC
. | . | TRBJ1-2 | TRBV19 | CASSISGYGGYTF | TGTGCCAGTAGTATTTCCGGGTACGGGGGCTACACCTTC
. | TRBD1 | TRBJ2-7 | TRBV6-4 | CASSDSGQGYTRVYF | TGTGCCAGCAGTGACTCCGGACAGGGCTATACCCGCGTGTACTTC
. | TRBD2 | TRBJ2-7 | TRBV15 | CATSRVRLADSYEQYF | TGTGCCACCAGCAGAGTCAGGCTAGCGGACTCCTACGAGCAGTACTTC
once | TRBD1 | TRBJ1-6 | TRBV5-1 | CASSWRDRDNSPLHF | TGCGCCAGCAGCTGGCGGGACAGGGATAATTCACCCCTCCACTTT
. | . | TRBJ1-6 | TRBV28 | CASSPGGAQNSPLHF | TGTGCCAGCAGCCCCGGGGGGGCCCAGAATTCACCCCTCCACTTT
. | TRBD1 | TRBJ1-2 | TRBV19 | CASSMGQGSNYGYTF | TGTGCCAGTAGTATGGGACAGGGGAGTAACTATGGCTACACCTTC
. | . | TRBJ1-2 | TRBV5-4 | CASSSAEYYGYTF | TGTGCCAGCAGCTCTGCGGAATACTATGGCTACACCTTC
. | TRBD1 | TRBJ2-3 | TRBV24-1 | CATSDPGQGTDTQYF | TGTGCCACCAGTGATCCCGGACAGGGGACAGATACGCAGTATTTT
. | . | TRBJ2-1 | TRBV28 | CASSRRQIHEQFF | TGTGCCAGCAGCAGAAGACAGATACATGAGCAGTTCTTC
. | TRBD1 | TRBJ1-2 | TRBV18 | CASSPGQGESYGYTF | TGTGCCAGCTCACCTGGACAGGGGGAAAGCTATGGCTACACCTTC
. | TRBD1 | TRBJ1-1 | TRBV10-3 | CAISESDRGPTEAFF | TGTGCCATCAGTGAGTCCGACAGGGGGCCCACTGAAGCTTTCTTT
. | . | TRBJ2-5 | TRBV10-3 | CAISESGRDQETQYF | TGTGCCATCAGTGAGTCGGGCAGGGACCAAGAGACCCAGTACTTC
. | TRBD1 | TRBJ2-1 | TRBV6-6 | CASSYRTGGSGEQFF | TGTGCCAGCAGTTATAGGACAGGGGGCAGTGGGGAGCAGTTCTTC
. | TRBD1 | TRBJ1-2 | TRBV30 | CAWRETGDQGYTF | TGTGCCTGGAGAGAGACAGGGGATCAGGGCTACACCTTC
. | . | TRBJ2-6 | TRBV27 | CASSLGWGTTGANVLTF | TGTGCCAGCAGTTTGGGTTGGGGCACTACTGGGGCCAACGTCCTGACTTTC
. | . | TRBJ2-1 | TRBV5-1 | CASSFRQLDEQFF | TGCGCCAGCAGCTTCAGACAGCTGGATGAGCAGTTCTTC
. | TRBD1 | TRBJ1-4 | TRBV2 | CASRSRGATNEKLFF | TGTGCCAGCAGAAGCAGGGGGGCAACTAATGAAAAACTGTTTTTT
. | TRBD1 | TRBJ1-5 | TRBV19 | CASHRETGNNQPQHF | TGTGCCAGTCACCGGGAGACAGGGAACAATCAGCCCCAGCATTTT
few | TRBD1 | TRBJ2-7 | TRBV7-2 | CASTPGQSSAYF | TGTGCCAGCACCCCGGGACAGTCCTCGGCATACTTC
. | . | TRBJ1-1 | TRBV5-1 | CASSPLQGAEAFF | TGCGCCAGCAGCCCTCTCCAGGGCGCTGAAGCTTTCTTT
. | . | TRBJ1-2 | TRBV6-5 | CASRLQGSRGYTF | TGTGCCAGCAGGCTGCAGGGGAGTAGAGGCTACACCTTC
. | . | TRBJ1-1 | TRBV5-1 | CASSLVGPLNTEAFF | TGCGCCAGCAGCCTGGTCGGTCCCTTGAACACTGAAGCTTTCTTT
. | TRBD1 | TRBJ1-1 | TRBV10-3 | CAIRDREGMNTEAFF | TGTGCCATCAGGGACAGGGAGGGGATGAACACTGAAGCTTTCTTT
. | . | TRBJ1-5 | TRBV6-5 | CASQGRGGDNQPQHF | TGTGCCAGCCAGGGGAGAGGGGGTGACAATCAGCCCCAGCATTTT
. | TRBD2 | TRBJ2-5 | TRBV6-2/TRBV6-3 | CASSRTSGRFQETQYF | TGTGCCAGCAGTCGGACTAGCGGGCGGTTCCAAGAGACCCAGTACTTC
. | . | TRBJ1-5 | TRBV19 | CASSIGGTVFLAQHF | TGTGCCAGTAGTATAGGGGGGACTGTTTTTTTGGCCCAGCATTTT
. | TRBD2 | TRBJ2-1 | TRBV10-3 | CAISGGLAGGQFF | TGTGCCATCAGTGGGGGACTAGCGGGCGGGCAGTTCTTC
. | TRBD2 | TRBJ2-1 | TRBV18 | CASSPPGLAGEFDEQFF | TGTGCCAGCTCACCACCGGGACTAGCGGGAGAATTCGATGAGCAGTTCTTC
. | . | TRBJ2-7 | TRBV6-5 | CASGLGGEQYF | TGTGCCAGCGGATTAGGGGGCGAGCAGTACTTC
. | TRBD1 | TRBJ1-2 | TRBV2 | CATRSGTGDGYTF | TGTGCCACCAGAAGTGGGACAGGGGATGGCTACACCTTC
. | . | TRBJ1-2 | TRBV9 | CASSVVMTTRGYTF | TGTGCCAGCAGCGTAGTTATGACAACTCGGGGCTACACCTTC
. | . | TRBJ1-3 | TRBV10-1 | CASSEEGIQTSGNTIYF | TGCGCCAGCAGTGAGGAAGGTATACAGACGTCTGGAAACACCATATATTTT
. | . | TRBJ1-2 | TRBV6-5 | CATRTGPYGYTF | TGTGCCACCCGCACAGGCCCCTATGGCTACACCTTC
. | TRBD2 | TRBJ2-1 | TRBV7-9 | CASSRPGLATHEQFF | TGTGCCAGCAGCAGACCGGGACTAGCGACGCATGAGCAGTTCTTC
. | TRBD2 | TRBJ2-3 | TRBV5-4 | CASSLGLAGDNTQYF | TGTGCCAGCAGCTTGGGTCTAGCGGGGGATAATACGCAGTATTTT
. | TRBD1 | TRBJ1-2 | TRBV7-9 | CASSLVVRQGAYYGYTF | TGTGCCAGCAGCTTAGTCGTGCGACAGGGAGCTTACTATGGCTACACCTTC
. | . | TRBJ2-6 | TRBV18 | CASSLDRTGANVLTF | TGTGCCAGCTCACTAGACAGGACAGGGGCCAACGTCCTGACTTTC
. | . | TRBJ1-6 | TRBV6-4 | CASSENGGGNSPLHF | TGTGCCAGCAGTGAAAACGGGGGAGGTAATTCACCCCTCCACTTT
few | . | TRBJ1-1 | TRBV28 | CASSLGLLRAGVGTEAFF | TGTGCCAGCAGTTTAGGCCTGCTCCGGGCAGGGGTTGGGACTGAAGCTTTCTTT
. | TRBD2 | TRBJ2-3 | TRBV11-3 | CASSLGTSGGSRTDTQYF | TGTGCCAGCAGCTTGGGGACTAGCGGGGGCTCCCGCACAGATACGCAGTATTTT
. | . | TRBJ2-2 | TRBV5-1 | CASSPRAGWELFF | TGCGCCAGCAGCCCACGGGCAGGGTGGGAGCTGTTTTTT
. | TRBD1 | TRBJ1-2 | TRBV6-5 | CASRQGTGGSIGYTF | TGTGCCAGCAGGCAAGGGACAGGGGGCTCGATTGGCTACACCTTC
. | . | TRBJ2-1 | TRBV20-1 | CSHYGDEQFF | TGCAGCCATTACGGGGATGAGCAGTTCTTC
once | TRBD1 | TRBJ2-3 | TRBV5-1 | CASSPDRGTDTQYF | TGCGCCAGCAGCCCGGACAGGGGCACAGATACGCAGTATTTT
. | TRBD1 | TRBJ2-1 | TRBV5-1 | CASSLGTRGQEQFF | TGCGCCAGCAGCTTAGGGACCAGGGGGCAAGAGCAGTTCTTC
. | . | TRBJ1-5 | TRBV12-3/TRBV12-4 | CASSFGEDQPQHF | TGTGCCAGCAGTTTCGGGGAAGATCAGCCCCAGCATTTT
once | TRBD1 | TRBJ2-7 | TRBV28 | CASSISQGSYEQYF | TGTGCCAGCAGTATATCACAGGGGTCCTACGAGCAGTACTTC
. | TRBD1 | TRBJ1-1 | TRBV5-4 | CASSLARTGLTEAFF | TGTGCCAGCAGCTTGGCCAGGACAGGCCTTACTGAAGCTTTCTTT
. | TRBD2 | TRBJ2-1 | TRBV7-9 | CASSAAGYEQFF | TGTGCCAGCAGCGCAGCGGGGTATGAGCAGTTCTTC
. | . | TRBJ1-5 | TRBV18 | CASSSGGGPQHF | TGTGCCAGCTCGTCGGGAGGGGGACCCCAGCATTTT
. | . | TRBJ1-4 | TRBV2 | CASLGPINEKLFF | TGTGCCAGCCTGGGCCCGATTAATGAAAAACTGTTTTTT
. | . | TRBJ1-2 | TRBV3-1/TRBV3-2 | CASSQATGNYGYTF | TGTGCCAGCAGCCAAGCGACAGGAAACTATGGCTACACCTTC
once | . | TRBJ1-6 | TRBV5-1 | CASSLGGRGSFSPLHF | TGCGCCAGCAGCTTGGGAGGAAGGGGGTCCTTTTCACCCCTCCACTTT
. | . | TRBJ1-5 | TRBV5-4 | CASSLKGGSQPQHF | TGTGCCAGCAGCTTGAAAGGGGGTAGTCAGCCCCAGCATTTT
. | TRBD1 | TRBJ2-7 | TRBV3-1/TRBV3-2 | CASSLRDRVDEQYF | TGTGCCAGCAGCCTCCGGGACAGGGTCGACGAGCAGTACTTC